This section outlines one T cell receptor beta chain sequence together with its context. No antigen is known for it. This record comes from a study of cytomegalovirus exposure and HLA in healthy donors. Findings and caveats of the study: The study designated fewer than 200 TCR beta chains cytomegalovirus-associated. Per a later analysis, about 18,000 TCR beta sequences showed association with HLA alleles at 0.05 false discovery rate. Most likely, a cluster of highly shared sequence variants arose as a sequencing artifact. The classifier was said to identify cytomegalovirus status with high specificity and sensitivity.

Both 60 Vbeta primers and 13 Jbeta primers went into the PCR. The assay was immunoSEQ multiplex PCR, and TCRdb's table has in-frame clones only and misses some. The data show 160,000 or so clones, 80% to 85% seen once. The sequence came from a man between 18 and 35 years old in good health and CMV-seronegative. Sequencing input: PBMCs.

CDR3 DNA: TGTGCCAGCAGGTCTTTAAACGAGCAGTACTTC. Protein sequence: CASRSLNEQYF. The chain employs TRBV6-5 and TRBJ2-7, with D unresolved. V gave up 6 bases and J gave up 5 bases, with 8 bases separating them. Looked up from germline, CDR1 is MNHEY and CDR2 is SVGAGI. The CDR3 is made up of 11 amino acids.